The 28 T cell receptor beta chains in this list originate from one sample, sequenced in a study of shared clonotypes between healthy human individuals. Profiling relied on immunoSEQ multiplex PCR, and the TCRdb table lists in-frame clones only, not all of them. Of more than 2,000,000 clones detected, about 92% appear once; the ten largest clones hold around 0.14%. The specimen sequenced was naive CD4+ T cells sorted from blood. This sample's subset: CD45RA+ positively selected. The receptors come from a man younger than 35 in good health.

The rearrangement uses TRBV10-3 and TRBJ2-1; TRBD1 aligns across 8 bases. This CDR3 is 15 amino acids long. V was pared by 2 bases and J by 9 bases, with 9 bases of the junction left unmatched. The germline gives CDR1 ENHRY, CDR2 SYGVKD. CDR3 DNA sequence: TGTGCCATCAGTGAGGGGGGGCAGGGGGCCGGTGAGCAGTTCTTC. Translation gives CAISEGGQGAGEQFF.

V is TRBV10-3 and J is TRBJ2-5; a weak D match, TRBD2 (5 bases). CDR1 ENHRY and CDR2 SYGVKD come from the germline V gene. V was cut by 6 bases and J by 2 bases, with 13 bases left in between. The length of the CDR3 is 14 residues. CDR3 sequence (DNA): TGTGCCATCAGCAACAATGAGGGACAAGAGACCCAGTACTTC. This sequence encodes CAISNNEGQETQYF.

The CDR3 DNA sequence: TGTGCCATCAGTGAGTCGGGGAGGATAGGCTACGAGCAGTACTTC. Protein sequence: CAISESGRIGYEQYF. The chain carries TRBV10-3 and TRBJ2-7; D is possibly TRBD2 (6 bases). Per the germline V gene, CDR1 is ENHRY and CDR2 is SYGVKD. CDR3 length: 15 residues. The V gene lost 0 bases and the J gene lost 3 bases, with 12 bases spanning the gap.

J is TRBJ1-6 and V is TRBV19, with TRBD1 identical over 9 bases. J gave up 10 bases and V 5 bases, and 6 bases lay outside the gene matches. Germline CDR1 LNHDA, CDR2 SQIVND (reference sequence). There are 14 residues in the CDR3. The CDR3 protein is CASSLGQGYSPLHF. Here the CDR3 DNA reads TGTGCCAGTAGTCTGGGACAGGGATACTCACCCCTCCACTTT.

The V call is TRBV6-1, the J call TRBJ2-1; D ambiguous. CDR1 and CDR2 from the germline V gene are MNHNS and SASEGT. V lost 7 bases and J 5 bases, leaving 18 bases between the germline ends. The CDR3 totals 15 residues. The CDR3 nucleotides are TGTGCCAGCATCCGCTCCCCCGGCAGGAACAATGAGCAGTTCTTC. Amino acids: CASIRSPGRNNEQFF.

The DNA for the CDR3 is TGTGCCAGCAGTTTATTTAGCGGGGGGCAACTCTACGAGCAGTACTTC. This codes for CASSLFSGGQLYEQYF. The chain carries TRBV28 and TRBJ2-7, with TRBD2 matching 10 bases. In germline, CDR1 is MDHEN, CDR2 SYDVKM. Trimming removed 1 base from V and 3 bases from J; junction bases left unmatched: 6. The CDR3 extends over 16 amino acids.

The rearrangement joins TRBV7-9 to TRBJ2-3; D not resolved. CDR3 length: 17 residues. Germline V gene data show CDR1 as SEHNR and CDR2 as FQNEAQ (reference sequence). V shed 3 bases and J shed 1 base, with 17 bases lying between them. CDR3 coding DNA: TGTGCCAGCAGCTTTGGTCGTCGAGAAGCCCGCACAGATACGCAGTATTTT. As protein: CASSFGRREARTDTQYF. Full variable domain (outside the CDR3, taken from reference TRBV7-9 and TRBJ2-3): DTGVSQNPRHKITKRGQNVTFRCDPISEHNRLYWYRQTLGQGPEFLTYFQNEAQLEKSRLLSDRFSAERPKGSFSTLEIQRTEQGDSAMYLCASSFGRREARTDTQYFGPGTRLTVL.

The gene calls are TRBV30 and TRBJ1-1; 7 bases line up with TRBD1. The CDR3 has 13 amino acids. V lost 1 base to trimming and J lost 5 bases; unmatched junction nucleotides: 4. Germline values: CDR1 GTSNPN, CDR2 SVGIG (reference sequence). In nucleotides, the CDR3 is TGTGCCTGGAGTGCCTACAGGGGAACTGAAGCTTTCTTT. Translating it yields CAWSAYRGTEAFF.

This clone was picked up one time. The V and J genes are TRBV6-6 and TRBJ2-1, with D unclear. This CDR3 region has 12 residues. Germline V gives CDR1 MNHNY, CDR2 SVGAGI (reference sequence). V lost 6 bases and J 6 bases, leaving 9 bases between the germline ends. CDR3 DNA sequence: TGTGCCAGCAGCCTTGACGGCAATGAGCAGTTCTTC. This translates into CASSLDGNEQFF.

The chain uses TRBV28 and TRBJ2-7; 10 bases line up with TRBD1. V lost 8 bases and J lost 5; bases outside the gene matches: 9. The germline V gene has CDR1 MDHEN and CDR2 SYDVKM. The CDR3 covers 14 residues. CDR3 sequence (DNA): TGTGCCAGCCATCCCGGGACAGGGGTCCACGAGCAGTACTTC. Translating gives CASHPGTGVHEQYF. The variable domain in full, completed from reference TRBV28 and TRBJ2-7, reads DVKVTQSSRYLVKRTGEKVFLECVQDMDHENMFWYRQDPGLGLRLIYFSYDVKMKEKGDIPEGYSVSREKKERFSLILESASTNQTSMYLCASHPGTGVHEQYFGPGTRLTVT.

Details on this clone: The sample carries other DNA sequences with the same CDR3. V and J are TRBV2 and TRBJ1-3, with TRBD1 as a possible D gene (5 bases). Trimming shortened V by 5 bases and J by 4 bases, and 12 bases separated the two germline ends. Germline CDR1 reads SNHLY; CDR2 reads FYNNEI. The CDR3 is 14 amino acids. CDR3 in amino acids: CASSPGTVGNTIYF. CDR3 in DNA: TGTGCCAGCAGTCCTGGGACTGTGGGAAACACCATATATTTT.

Here the CDR3 DNA reads TGTGCCAGCAGCCCTTCTAGGACCTCCTACAATGAGCAGTTCTTC. Its translation: CASSPSRTSYNEQFF. The chain combines TRBV5-4 with TRBJ2-1; unclear D gene. The V gene lost 4 bases and the J gene lost 0 bases, with 11 bases spanning the gap. The germline V gene has CDR1 SGHNT and CDR2 YYREEE (reference sequence). The CDR3 contains 15 residues.

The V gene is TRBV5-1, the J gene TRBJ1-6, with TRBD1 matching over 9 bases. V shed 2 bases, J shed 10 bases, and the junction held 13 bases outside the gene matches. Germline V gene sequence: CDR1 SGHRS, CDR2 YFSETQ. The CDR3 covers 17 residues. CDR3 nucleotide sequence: TGCGCCAGCAGCTTTGGGGGACAGGGACAGAAGGTCTCACCCCTCCACTTT. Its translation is CASSFGGQGQKVSPLHF.

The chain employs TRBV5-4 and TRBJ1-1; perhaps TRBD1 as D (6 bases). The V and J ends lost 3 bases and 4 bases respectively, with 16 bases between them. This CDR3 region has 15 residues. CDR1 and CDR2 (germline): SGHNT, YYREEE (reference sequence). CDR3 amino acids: CASSWGQGLGTEAFF. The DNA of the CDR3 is TGTGCCAGCAGCTGGGGGCAGGGGTTGGGCACTGAAGCTTTCTTT.

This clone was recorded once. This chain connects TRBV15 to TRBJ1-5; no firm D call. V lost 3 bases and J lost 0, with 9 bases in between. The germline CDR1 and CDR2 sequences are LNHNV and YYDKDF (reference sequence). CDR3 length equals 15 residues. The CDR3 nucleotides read TGTGCCACCAGCAGCAGGTTTTATAGCAATCAGCCCCAGCATTTT. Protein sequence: CATSSRFYSNQPQHF. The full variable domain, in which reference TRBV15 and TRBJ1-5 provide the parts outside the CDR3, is DAMVIQNPRYQVTQFGKPVTLSCSQTLNHNVMYWYQQKSSQAPKLLFHYYDKDFNNEADTPDNFQSRRPNTSFCFLDIRSPGLGDTAMYLCATSSRFYSNQPQHFGDGTRLSIL.

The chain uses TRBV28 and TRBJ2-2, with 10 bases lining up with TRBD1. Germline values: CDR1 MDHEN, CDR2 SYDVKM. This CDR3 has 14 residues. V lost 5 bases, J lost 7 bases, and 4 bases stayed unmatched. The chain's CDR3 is CASSDRGRNGELFF. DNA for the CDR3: TGTGCCAGCAGTGACAGGGGGCGCAACGGGGAGCTGTTTTTT.

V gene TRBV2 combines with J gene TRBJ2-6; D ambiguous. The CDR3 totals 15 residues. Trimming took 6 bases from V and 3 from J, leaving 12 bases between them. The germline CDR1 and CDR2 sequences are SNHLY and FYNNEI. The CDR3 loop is CASRELKGGANVLTF. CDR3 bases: TGTGCCAGCAGGGAACTCAAAGGTGGGGCCAACGTCCTGACTTTC.

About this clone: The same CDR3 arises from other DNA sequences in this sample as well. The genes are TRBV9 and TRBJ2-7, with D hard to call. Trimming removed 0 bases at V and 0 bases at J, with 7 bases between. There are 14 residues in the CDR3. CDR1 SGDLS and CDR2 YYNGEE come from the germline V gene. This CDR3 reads CASSVGSSSYEQYF. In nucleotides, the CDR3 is TGTGCCAGCAGCGTAGGTTCGAGCTCCTACGAGCAGTACTTC.

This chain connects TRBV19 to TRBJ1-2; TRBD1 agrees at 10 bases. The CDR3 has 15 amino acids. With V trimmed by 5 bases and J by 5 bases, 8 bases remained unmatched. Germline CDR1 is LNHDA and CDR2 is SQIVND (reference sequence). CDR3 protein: CASSARDRGGYGYTF. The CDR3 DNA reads TGTGCCAGTAGTGCCCGGGACAGGGGCGGGTATGGCTACACCTTC.

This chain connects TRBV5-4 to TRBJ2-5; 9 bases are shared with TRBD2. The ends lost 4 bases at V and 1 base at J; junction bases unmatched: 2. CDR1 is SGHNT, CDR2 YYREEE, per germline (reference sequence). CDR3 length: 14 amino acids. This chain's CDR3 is CASSGGGVQETQYF. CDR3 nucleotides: TGTGCCAGCAGCGGCGGGGGGGTCCAAGAGACCCAGTACTTC.

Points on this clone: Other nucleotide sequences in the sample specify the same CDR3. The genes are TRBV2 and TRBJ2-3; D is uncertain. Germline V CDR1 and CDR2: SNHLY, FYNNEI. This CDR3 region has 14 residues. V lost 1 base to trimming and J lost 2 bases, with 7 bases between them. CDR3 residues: CASSEDRATDTQYF. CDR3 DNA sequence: TGTGCCAGCAGTGAAGATCGGGCCACAGATACGCAGTATTTT.

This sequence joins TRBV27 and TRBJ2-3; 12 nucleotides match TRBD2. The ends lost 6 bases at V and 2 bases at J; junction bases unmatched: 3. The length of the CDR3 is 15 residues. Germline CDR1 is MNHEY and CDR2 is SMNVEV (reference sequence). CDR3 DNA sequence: TGTGCCAGCAGGAGACTAGCGGGGGACACAGATACGCAGTATTTT. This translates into CASRRLAGDTDTQYF.

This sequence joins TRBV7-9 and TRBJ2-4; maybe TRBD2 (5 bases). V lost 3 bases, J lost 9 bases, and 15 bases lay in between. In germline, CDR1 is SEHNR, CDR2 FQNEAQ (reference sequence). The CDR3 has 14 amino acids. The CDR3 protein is CASSFARTEGIQYF. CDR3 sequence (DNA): TGTGCCAGCAGCTTTGCTAGGACCGAGGGCATTCAGTACTTC.

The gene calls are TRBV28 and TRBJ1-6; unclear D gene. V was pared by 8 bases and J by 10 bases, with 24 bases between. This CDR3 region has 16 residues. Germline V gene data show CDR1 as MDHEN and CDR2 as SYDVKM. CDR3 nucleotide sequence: TGTGCCAGCTCGAGTCCCAGACTAGGGATGGGGTCACCCCTCCACTTT. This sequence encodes CASSSPRLGMGSPLHF.

The CDR3 region has the DNA TGTGCCAGCAGTGAAGCCAGCCACGGAGGGGCCGGAAACACCATATATTTT. Protein sequence: CASSEASHGGAGNTIYF. The chain carries TRBV6-1 and TRBJ1-3, with D perhaps TRBD1 (5 bases). The germline V gene encodes CDR1 MNHNS and CDR2 SASEGT. V dropped 0 bases and J dropped 4 bases, with 16 bases sitting between them. The CDR3 is 17 residues long.

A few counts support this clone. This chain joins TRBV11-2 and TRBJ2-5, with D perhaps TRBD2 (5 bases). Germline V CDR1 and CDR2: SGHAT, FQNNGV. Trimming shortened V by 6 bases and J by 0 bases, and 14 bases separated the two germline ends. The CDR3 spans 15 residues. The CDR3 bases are TGTGCCAGCAGTAGTAGTAGAGGGAACCAAGAGACCCAGTACTTC. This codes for CASSSSRGNQETQYF.

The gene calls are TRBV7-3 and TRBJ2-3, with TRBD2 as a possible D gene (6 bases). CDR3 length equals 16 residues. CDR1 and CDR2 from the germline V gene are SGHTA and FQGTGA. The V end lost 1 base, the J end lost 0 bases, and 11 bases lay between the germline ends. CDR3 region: CASSLRGVPSTDTQYF. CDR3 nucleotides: TGTGCCAGCAGCTTAAGGGGGGTCCCTAGCACAGATACGCAGTATTTT.

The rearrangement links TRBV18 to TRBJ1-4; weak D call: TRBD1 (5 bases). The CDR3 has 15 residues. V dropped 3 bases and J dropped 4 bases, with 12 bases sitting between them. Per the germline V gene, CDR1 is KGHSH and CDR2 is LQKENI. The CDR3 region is CASSPQTARNEKLFF. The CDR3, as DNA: TGTGCCAGCTCACCGCAGACAGCCCGTAATGAAAAACTGTTTTTT.